This paragraph covers one T cell receptor beta chain sequence. The sample is drawn from a study of blood T cell repertoires in COVID-19. Sequencing was performed with immunoSEQ multiplex PCR; in TCRdb, only in-frame clones are kept and a portion is missing. The table records approximately 49,000 clones, 75% to 85% of them present only once. This CDR3 spans 15 amino acids. With 1 base clipped from V and 0 bases from J, the junction kept 3 bases outside the gene matches. Germline-derived CDR1 and CDR2 are GTSNPN and SVGIG (reference sequence). V is TRBV30 and J is TRBJ1-3; 7 bases are shared with TRBD1. The source is a woman in her sixties or seventies with acute or convalescent COVID-19. The sequencing input was peripheral blood. As DNA, the CDR3 is TGTGCCTGGAGTGCCGGGACAGTCTCTGGAAACACCATATATTTT. Translation gives CAWSAGTVSGNTIYF.